This T cell receptor (beta chain) was retrieved from a study of blood T cell repertoires in COVID-19. TCRdb's copy holds only in-frame clones and misses some; the assay was immunoSEQ multiplex PCR. The sample holds hundreds of thousands of clones; roughly nine tenths are singletons and the top ten take approximately 0.9%. One Seattle source followed patients from active infection through their disease course. This clone occurred a few times. Trimming took off 5 bases at V and 7 bases at J, with 9 bases between the two ends. This CDR3 region has 12 residues. This sequence originates from a man younger than 30 with COVID-19, enrolled during active disease. Sequenced sample: peripheral blood. This chain uses TRBV12-3 or TRBV12-4 with TRBJ1-5; D is undetermined. The CDR3 bases are TGTGCCAGCAGTCTCCACGGGCAGCCCCAGCATTTT. As protein: CASSLHGQPQHF.